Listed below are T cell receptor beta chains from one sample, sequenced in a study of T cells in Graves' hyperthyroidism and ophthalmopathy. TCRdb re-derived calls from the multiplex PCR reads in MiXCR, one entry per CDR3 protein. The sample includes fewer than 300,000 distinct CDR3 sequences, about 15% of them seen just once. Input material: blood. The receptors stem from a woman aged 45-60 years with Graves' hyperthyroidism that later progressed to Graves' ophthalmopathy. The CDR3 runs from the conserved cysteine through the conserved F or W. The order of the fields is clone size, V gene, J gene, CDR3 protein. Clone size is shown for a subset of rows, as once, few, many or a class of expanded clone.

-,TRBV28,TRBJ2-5,CASTSFRGLAGGGRETQYF
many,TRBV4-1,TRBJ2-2,CASSRPPDRTGELFF
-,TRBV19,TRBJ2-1,CASSNIAGYNEQFF
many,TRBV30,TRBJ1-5,CAWSDRGGKQPQHF
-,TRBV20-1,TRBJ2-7,CSARDGDYVYEQYF
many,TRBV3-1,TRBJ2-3,CASSQELAETDTQYF
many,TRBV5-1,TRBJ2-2,CASSLGTSNTGELFF
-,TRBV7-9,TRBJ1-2,CASSARDYGYTF
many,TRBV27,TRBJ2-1,CASRRRADKSYNEQFF
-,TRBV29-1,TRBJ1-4,CSVEVLTGVGEKLFF
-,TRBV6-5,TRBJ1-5,CASSYKGHFNDQPQHF
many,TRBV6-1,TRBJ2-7,CAARNRALAYEQYF
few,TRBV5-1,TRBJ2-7,CASNDRDGTYEQYF
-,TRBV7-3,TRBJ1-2,CASSPDRREGYTF
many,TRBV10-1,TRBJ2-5,CASSEGRQGGETQYF
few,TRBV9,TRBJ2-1,CASSRGLAGFWNEQFF
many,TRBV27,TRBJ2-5,CASRGLETQYF
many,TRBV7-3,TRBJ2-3,CASSLNPGLAVTDTQYF
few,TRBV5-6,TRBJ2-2,CASSSWTSGRLEPSNTGELFF
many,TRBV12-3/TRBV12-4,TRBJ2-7,CASTGQGDYEQYF
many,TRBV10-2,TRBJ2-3,CASSPWAGPGTGNDDTQYF
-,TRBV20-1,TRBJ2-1,CSAKGLAGERQFF
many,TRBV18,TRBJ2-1,CASSPQTSGISSYNEQFF
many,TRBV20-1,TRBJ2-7,CSVAPGTGFNYEQYF
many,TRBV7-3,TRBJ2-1,CASSPTSGSYNEQFF
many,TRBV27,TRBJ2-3,CASSSAFDRGGDTQYF
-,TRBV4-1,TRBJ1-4,CASSINEKLFF
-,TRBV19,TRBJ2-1,CASSGRAFIDEQFF
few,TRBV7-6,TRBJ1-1,CANSQQGLGTEAFF
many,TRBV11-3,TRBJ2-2,CASSLDMALLGRSTGELFF
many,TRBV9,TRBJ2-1,CASSPSPTSYNEQFF
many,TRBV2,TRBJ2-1,CASSDSSGRATEQFF
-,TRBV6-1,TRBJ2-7,CASSPGGERESMDEQYF
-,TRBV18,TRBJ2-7,CASSPTLNYEQYF
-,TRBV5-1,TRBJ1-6,CASSLTGDWTPLHF
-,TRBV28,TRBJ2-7,CASKFGGQDTSHEQYF
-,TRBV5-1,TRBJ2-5,CASSLHGQGQETQYF
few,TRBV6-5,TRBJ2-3,CASSYSIAQSDAQYF
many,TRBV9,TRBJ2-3,CASSEGYTDTQYF
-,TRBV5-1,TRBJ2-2,CASSIAGGYTGELFF
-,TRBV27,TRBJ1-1,CASSTGQGTEAFF
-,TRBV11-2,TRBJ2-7,CAGRSAGQGPTRSEQYF
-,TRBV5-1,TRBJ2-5,CASSWGLAGVGETQYF
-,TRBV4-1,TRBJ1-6,CASSQGSTYSPLHF
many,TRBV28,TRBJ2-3,CASSPPWMSRDSDTQYF